Sequencing of this T cell receptor beta chain was carried out in a study of OX40 agonist ivuxolimab in advanced cancers. Study background: About 42% of patients had received prior checkpoint inhibitor therapy.

A note on this clone: The target antigen is unknown.

Here immunoSEQ multiplex PCR was the method, and the copy in TCRdb shows in-frame clones only, minus some. The sample contains about 66,000 clones, roughly 84% of which appear only once. General study findings and limits: CD4+ and CD8+ blood T cells expanded clonally by week 6 at 0.1 to 3.0 mg/kg.

The CDR3 is 14 amino acids. CDR1 is MGHRA, CDR2 YSYEKL, per germline. V was pared by 1 base and J by 6 bases, with 12 bases between. The sequencing here drew on CD4+ or CD8+ T cells sorted from blood, taken in a trial of the OX40 agonist ivuxolimab. This receptor was taken from an adult with an advanced solid tumor such as melanoma, head and neck, liver or kidney cancer. The chain joins TRBV4-1 to TRBJ1-2; D remains unclear. CDR3 sequence: CASSQGEGTDGYTF. The DNA for the CDR3 is TGCGCCAGCAGCCAAGGGGAGGGAACAGATGGCTACACCTTC.